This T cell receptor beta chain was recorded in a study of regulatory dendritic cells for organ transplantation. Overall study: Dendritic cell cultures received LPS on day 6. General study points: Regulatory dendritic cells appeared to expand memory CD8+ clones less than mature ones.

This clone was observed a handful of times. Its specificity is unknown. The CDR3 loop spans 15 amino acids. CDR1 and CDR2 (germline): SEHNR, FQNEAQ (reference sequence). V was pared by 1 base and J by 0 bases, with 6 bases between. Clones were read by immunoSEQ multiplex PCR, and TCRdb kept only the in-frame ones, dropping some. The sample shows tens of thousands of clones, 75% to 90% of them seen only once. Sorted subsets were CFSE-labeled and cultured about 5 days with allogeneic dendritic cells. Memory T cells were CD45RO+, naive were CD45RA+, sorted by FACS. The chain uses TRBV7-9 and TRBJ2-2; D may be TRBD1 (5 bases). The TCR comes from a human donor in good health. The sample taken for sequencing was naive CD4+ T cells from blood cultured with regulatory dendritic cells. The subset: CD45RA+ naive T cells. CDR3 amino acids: CASSLGTPNTGELFF. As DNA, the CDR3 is TGTGCCAGCAGCTTAGGGACACCGAACACCGGGGAGCTGTTTTTT. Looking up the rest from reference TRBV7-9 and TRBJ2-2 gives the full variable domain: DTGVSQNPRHKITKRGQNVTFRCDPISEHNRLYWYRQTLGQGPEFLTYFQNEAQLEKSRLLSDRFSAERPKGSFSTLEIQRTEQGDSAMYLCASSLGTPNTGELFFGEGSRLTVL.